This T cell receptor (beta chain) was identified during a study of prognosis after radiotherapy for stage I lung cancer. In its sample, this clonotype was seen many times. The CDR3 covers 16 residues. V was cut by 1 base and J by 2 bases, with 11 bases left in between. Germline V gene data show CDR1 as SGHVS and CDR2 as FNYEAQ. TCR beta CDR3 amplification from genomic DNA was performed by two-round multiplex PCR. Primers (each specific to one TRBV or TRBJ gene) were used in first-round PCR. TCRdb passed the multiplex PCR reads through MiXCR, listing each CDR3 protein once. Among roughly 15,000 distinct CDR3 sequences listed, 37% were seen once.

The receptor's source is a donor over 45 with non-small cell lung cancer. Here the sequenced sample was PBMCs, taken before or after stereotactic body radiation therapy (not recorded which). The genes are TRBV7-6 and TRBJ1-4; tentative D call: TRBD1 (5 bases). The CDR3 loop reads CASSLELEGTNEKLFF. CDR3 nucleotides: TGTGCCAGCAGCTTAGAATTGGAGGGGACTAATGAAAAACTGTTTTTT. The whole variable domain, filled in from reference TRBV7-6 and TRBJ1-4, reads GAGVSQSPRYKVTKRGQDVALRCDPISGHVSLYWYRQALGQGPEFLTYFNYEAQQDKSGLPNDRFSAERPEGSISTLTIQRTEQRDSAMYRCASSLELEGTNEKLFFGSGTQLSVL.